This T cell receptor (beta chain) was sequenced during a study of blood T cell repertoires in COVID-19. Study in general: Sample material is recorded as cDNA or gDNA derived from T cells, B-cell-depleted T cells, or PBMCs.

The CDR3 runs to 12 residues. V lost 10 bases and J 1 base, leaving 8 bases between the germline ends. Germline V CDR1 and CDR2: SGHKS, YYEKEE (reference sequence). Profiling relied on immunoSEQ multiplex PCR, and the TCRdb table lists in-frame clones only, not all of them. The sample consists of a few hundred thousand clones, roughly 80% of them appearing once. The sequence was obtained from a woman older than 75 with COVID-19, enrolled during active disease. The chain employs TRBV5-5 and TRBJ1-4; TRBD1 might be the D (5 bases). Material for sequencing was peripheral blood. CDR3 DNA sequence: TGTGCCTCCGGGGGAACTAATGAAAAACTGTTTTTT. Amino acids: CASGGTNEKLFF.